This T cell receptor (beta chain) was captured in a study of glioma-infiltrating T cells after dendritic cell vaccination (dated by TCRdb to about 2016). For the wider study: The cohort comprised approximately 15 glioblastoma patients from Phase I and II dendritic cell vaccination trials, 9 newly diagnosed and 6 with recurrent disease. Between about 2003 and 2013, patients were given autologous tumor lysate-pulsed dendritic cell vaccination. The vaccine was prepared from monocyte-derived dendritic cells that were cultured for roughly seven days with IL-4 and GM-CSF and then pulsed overnight with autologous tumor lysate. Each patient was given three intradermal dendritic cell vaccine injections, spaced two weeks apart, in the arm below the axilla. Deep sequencing of TCR beta CDR3 regions was used to quantify tumor-infiltrating lymphocyte content and compare tumor and blood repertoires in dendritic cell-vaccinated glioblastoma patients. Survival after dendritic cell vaccination was correlated with TCR sequencing metrics, such as TIL content and the overlap between tumor and blood repertoires. Points the paper makes about the study in general: TCR clonality showed no direct relationship with survival, which suggests that a diverse polyclonal response may be important. The three-group TCR overlap response model was characterized as speculative, and prospective validation of the model was stated to be required. The cohort was small and heterogeneous, few patients had complete blood and tumor sets, and even fewer had initial-recurrent tumor pairs. After dendritic cell vaccination, a higher estimated pretreatment TIL content predicted longer time to progression and longer overall survival.

TCRB CDR3 regions were amplified from about 1.9 ug genomic DNA, or all available DNA if less, using the immunoSEQ assay. The multiplex PCR relied on 60 forward primers for TCR V beta segments and 13 reverse primers for J beta segments. To estimate reads per starting template, synthetic control templates were spiked into each sample at limiting dilution. Reads of 87 bp were generated by sequencing on the Illumina HiSeq System. For the original study's pipeline: PCR and sequencing errors were removed by a nearest neighbor algorithm that merged closely related sequences. TCR overlap was defined as the percentage of unique tumor TCR beta sequences that were also found in the peripheral blood of the same patient. TCRdb stores this immuneACCESS table with in-frame sequences only. Part of the clones is absent; in the studies checked, under half of the shortfall reflects unresolved V genes, and no reason is known for the rest. That table gives V, J and clone size, and the DNA gave D and trimming. Across this sample there are about 87,000 clones, with roughly 87% seen only once. Clones ranked in the top ten supply under 8% of the sample.

Between the V and J ends, shortened by 0 bases and 7 bases respectively, the junction contains 12 bases. Measured from the cysteine to the phenylalanine, the CDR3 is 14 residues long. The only DNA kept is the CDR3, 42 bases in frame from the first base. CDR1 MNHEY and CDR2 SVGAGI are derived from the germline V gene. The time point label for this specimen denotes: after dendritic cell vaccination, including at tumor progression/relapse. Selection of patients required sufficient residual fresh-frozen tumor tissue and over two years of available survival data. Molecular status otherwise varied across the glioblastoma patients, but none of them carried an isocitrate dehydrogenase mutation. PBMC were collected before vaccination, two weeks after the third vaccination, and at tumor progression if tumor progression occurred. Genomic DNA was extracted with the Qiagen DNeasy Blood extraction Kit. About this clone itself: Its target antigen remains unknown. No base quality information exists; no much larger clone differs at one position. This sample also contains other DNA sequences that code for the same CDR3.

The clonotype originates from a human donor with glioblastoma. The sample consisted of blood, taken after dendritic cell vaccination. The chain is assembled from TRBV6-5 and TRBJ1-2; TRBD1 might be the D gene, on 6 matching bases. The CDR3 protein: CASSYSTGRGGYTF. Read as DNA, the sequence is TGTGCCAGCAGTTACTCCACAGGGAGGGGTGGCTACACCTTC.